Here is one T cell receptor beta chain with its context. This sample stems from a study of cytomegalovirus exposure and HLA in healthy donors. CDR1 is MNHEY and CDR2 is SMNVEV in the germline V gene (reference sequence). V shed 6 bases and J 4 bases; nucleotides not matched to a gene: 11. This CDR3 comprises 15 residues. Both 60 Vbeta primers and 13 Jbeta primers went into the PCR. Clones were read by immunoSEQ multiplex PCR, and TCRdb kept only the in-frame ones, dropping some. This table holds 110,000 or so clones, roughly 79% found once. The sample taken for sequencing was PBMCs. The V gene is TRBV27, the J gene TRBJ2-7, with 8 bases lining up with TRBD1. This clonotype originated in a male donor in good health and CMV-seronegative. DNA of the CDR3: TGTGCCAGCAGCGCCGGACAGGGTCGTAGGTACGAGCAGTACTTC. This sequence encodes CASSAGQGRRYEQYF.